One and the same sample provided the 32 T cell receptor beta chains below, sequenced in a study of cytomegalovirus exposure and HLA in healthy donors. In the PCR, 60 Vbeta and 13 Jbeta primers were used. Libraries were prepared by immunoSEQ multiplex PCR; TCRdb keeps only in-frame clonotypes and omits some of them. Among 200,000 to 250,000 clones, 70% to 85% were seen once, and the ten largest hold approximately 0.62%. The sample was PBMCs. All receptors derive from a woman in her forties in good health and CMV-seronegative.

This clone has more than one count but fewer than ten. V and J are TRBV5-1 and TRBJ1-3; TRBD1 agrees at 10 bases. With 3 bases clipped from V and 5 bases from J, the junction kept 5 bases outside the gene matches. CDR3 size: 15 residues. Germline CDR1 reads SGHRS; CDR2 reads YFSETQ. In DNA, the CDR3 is TGCGCCAGCAGCTCCGGGACAGGGGCGCGAAACACCATATATTTT. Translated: CASSSGTGARNTIYF.

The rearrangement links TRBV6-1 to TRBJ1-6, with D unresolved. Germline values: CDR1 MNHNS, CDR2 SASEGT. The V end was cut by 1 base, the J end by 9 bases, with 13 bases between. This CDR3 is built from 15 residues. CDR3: CASSEVDFGGSPLHF. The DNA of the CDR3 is TGTGCCAGCAGTGAAGTAGATTTTGGAGGTTCACCCCTCCACTTT.

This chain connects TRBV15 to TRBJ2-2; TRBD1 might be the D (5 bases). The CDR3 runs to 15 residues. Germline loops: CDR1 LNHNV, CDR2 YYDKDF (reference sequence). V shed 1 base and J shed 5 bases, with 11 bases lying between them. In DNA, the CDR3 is TGTGCCACCAGCAGAGGGCAGGGTGGAACCGGGGAGCTGTTTTTT. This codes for CATSRGQGGTGELFF.

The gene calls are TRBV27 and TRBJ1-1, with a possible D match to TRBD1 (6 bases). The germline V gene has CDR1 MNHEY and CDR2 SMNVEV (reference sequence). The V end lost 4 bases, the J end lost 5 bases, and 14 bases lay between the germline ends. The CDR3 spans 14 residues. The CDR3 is CASSSVGARTEAFF. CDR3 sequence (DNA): TGTGCCAGCAGTTCCGTGGGGGCACGTACTGAAGCTTTCTTT.

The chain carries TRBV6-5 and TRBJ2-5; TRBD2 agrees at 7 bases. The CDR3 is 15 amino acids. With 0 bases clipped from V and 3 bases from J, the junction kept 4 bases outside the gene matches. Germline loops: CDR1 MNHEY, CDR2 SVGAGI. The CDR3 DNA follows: TGTGCCAGCAGTTACTCTGGGACTACAGAAGAGACCCAGTACTTC. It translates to CASSYSGTTEETQYF.

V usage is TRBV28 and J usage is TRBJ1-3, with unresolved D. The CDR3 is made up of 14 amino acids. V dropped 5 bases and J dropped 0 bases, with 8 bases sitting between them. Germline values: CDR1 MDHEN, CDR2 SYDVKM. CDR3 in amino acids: CASSRWPSGNTIYF. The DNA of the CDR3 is TGTGCCAGCAGTCGATGGCCCTCTGGAAACACCATATATTTT.

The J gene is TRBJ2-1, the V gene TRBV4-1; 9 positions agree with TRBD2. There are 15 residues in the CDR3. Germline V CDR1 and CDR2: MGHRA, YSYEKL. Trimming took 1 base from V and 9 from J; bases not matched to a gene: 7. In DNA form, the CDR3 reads TGCGCCAGCAGCCAAGGCGGGGGGGCATTGGTTGAGCAGTTCTTC. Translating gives CASSQGGGALVEQFF.

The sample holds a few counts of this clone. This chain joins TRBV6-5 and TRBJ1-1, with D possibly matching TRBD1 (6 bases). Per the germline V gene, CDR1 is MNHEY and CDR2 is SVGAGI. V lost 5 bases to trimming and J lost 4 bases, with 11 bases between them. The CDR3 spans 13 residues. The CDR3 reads CASSRQAPTEAFF. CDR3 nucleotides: TGTGCCAGCAGTCGACAGGCCCCCACTGAAGCTTTCTTT.

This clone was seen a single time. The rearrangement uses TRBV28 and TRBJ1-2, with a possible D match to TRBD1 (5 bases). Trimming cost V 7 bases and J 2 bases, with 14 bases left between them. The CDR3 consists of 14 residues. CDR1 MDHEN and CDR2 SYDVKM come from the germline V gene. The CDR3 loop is CASTMGGVNYGYTF. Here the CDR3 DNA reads TGTGCCAGCACCATGGGGGGAGTAAACTATGGCTACACCTTC.

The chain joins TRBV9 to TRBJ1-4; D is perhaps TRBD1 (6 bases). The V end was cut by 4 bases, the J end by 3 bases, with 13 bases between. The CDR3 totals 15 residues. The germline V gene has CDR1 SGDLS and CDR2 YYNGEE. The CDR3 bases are TGTGCCAGCAGCCCAAGGACAGAACCTAATGAAAAACTGTTTTTT. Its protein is CASSPRTEPNEKLFF.

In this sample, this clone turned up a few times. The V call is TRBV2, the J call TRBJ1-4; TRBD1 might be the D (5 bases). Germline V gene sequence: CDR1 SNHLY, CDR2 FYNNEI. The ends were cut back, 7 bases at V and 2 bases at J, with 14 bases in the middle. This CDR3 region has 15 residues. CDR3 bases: TGTGCCAGCACCTCAGGGTCCAGCACTAATGAAAAACTGTTTTTT. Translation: CASTSGSSTNEKLFF.

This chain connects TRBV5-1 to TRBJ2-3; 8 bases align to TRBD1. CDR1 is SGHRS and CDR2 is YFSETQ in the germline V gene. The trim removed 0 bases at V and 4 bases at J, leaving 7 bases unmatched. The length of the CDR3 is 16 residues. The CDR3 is CASSLADRGGADTQYF. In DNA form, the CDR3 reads TGCGCCAGCAGCTTGGCCGACAGGGGCGGAGCAGATACGCAGTATTTT.

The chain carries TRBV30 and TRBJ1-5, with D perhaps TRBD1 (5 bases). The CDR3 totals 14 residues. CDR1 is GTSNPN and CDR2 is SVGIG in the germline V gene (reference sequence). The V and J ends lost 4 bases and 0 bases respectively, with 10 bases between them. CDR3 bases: TGTGCCTGGAATGCGGGGGATAGCAATCAGCCCCAGCATTTT. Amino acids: CAWNAGDSNQPQHF.

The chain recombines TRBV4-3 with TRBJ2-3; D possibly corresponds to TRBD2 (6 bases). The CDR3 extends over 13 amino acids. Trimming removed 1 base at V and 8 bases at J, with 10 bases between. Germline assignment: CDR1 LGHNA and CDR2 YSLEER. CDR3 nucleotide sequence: TGCGCCAGCAGCCAAGTCTGGAGGGGTACGCAGTATTTT. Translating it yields CASSQVWRGTQYF.

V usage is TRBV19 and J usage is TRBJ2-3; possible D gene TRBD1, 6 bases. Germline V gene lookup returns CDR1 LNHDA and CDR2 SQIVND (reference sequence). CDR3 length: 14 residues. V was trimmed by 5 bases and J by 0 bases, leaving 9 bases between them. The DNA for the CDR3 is TGTGCCAGTAGTTGGACAGCCAGCACAGATACGCAGTATTTT. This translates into CASSWTASTDTQYF.

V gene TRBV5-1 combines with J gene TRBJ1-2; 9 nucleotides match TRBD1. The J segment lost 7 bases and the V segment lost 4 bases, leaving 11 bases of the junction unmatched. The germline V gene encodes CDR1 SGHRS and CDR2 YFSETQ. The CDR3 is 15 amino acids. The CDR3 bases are TGCGCCAGCAGCCCTCGACCCACAGGGGGCGGTGGCTACACCTTC. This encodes CASSPRPTGGGGYTF.

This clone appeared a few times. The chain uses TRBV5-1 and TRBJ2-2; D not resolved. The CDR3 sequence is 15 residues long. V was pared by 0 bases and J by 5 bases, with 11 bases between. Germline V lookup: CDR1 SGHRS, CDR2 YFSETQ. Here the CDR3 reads CASSLDEYRTGELFF. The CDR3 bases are TGCGCCAGCAGCTTGGACGAGTACCGAACCGGGGAGCTGTTTTTT.

This chain's CDR3 is CSAGGGTGIYEQYF. The CDR3 DNA reads TGCAGCGCCGGGGGAGGGACTGGGATCTACGAGCAGTACTTC. V and J are TRBV29-1 and TRBJ2-7, with TRBD2 identical over 7 bases. The length of the CDR3 is 14 residues. V lost 7 bases, J lost 3 bases, and 12 bases stayed unmatched. Germline V CDR1 and CDR2: SQVTM, ANQGSEA.

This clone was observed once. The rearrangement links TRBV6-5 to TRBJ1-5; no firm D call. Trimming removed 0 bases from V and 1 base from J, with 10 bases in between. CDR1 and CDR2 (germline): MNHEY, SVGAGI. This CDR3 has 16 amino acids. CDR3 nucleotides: TGTGCCAGCAGTTACTCGTCGGGTTCCAGCAATCAGCCCCAGCATTTT. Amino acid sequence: CASSYSSGSSNQPQHF.

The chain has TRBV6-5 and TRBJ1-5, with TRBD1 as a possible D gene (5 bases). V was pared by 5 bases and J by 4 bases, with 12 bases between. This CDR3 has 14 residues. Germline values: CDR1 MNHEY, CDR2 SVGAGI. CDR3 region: CASSELRGNQPQHF. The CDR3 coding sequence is TGTGCCAGCAGTGAACTTCGGGGGAATCAGCCCCAGCATTTT.

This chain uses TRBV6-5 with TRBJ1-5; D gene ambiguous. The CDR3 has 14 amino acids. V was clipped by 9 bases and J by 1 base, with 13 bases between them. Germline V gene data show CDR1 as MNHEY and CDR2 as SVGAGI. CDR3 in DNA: TGTGCCAGTTCAGAGGGAGAAAGCAATCAGCCCCAGCATTTT. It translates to CASSEGESNQPQHF.

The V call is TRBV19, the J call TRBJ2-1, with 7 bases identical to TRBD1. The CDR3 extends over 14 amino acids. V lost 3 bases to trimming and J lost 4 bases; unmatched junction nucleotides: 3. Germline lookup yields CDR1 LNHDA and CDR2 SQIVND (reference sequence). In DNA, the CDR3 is TGTGCCAGTAGTATTAAGACAGGGTACAATGAGCAGTTCTTC. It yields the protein CASSIKTGYNEQFF.

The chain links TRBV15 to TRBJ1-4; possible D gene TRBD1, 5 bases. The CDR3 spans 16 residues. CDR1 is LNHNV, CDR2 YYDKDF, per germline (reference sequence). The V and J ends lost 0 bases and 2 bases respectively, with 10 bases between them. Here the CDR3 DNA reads TGTGCCACCAGCAGAGATTCCAGGGCGACTAATGAAAAACTGTTTTTT. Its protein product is CATSRDSRATNEKLFF.

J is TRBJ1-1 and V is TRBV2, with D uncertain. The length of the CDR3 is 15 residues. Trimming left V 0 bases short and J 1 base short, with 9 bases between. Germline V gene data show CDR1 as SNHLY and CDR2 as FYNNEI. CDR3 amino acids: CASSEALAGNTEAFF. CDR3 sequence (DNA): TGTGCCAGCAGTGAAGCGCTTGCAGGGAACACTGAAGCTTTCTTT.

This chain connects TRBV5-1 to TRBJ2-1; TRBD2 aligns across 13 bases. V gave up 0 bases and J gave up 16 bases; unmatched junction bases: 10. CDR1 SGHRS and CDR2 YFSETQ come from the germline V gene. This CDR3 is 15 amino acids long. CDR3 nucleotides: TGCGCCAGCAGCTTGGGGACTAGCGGGGGACCGAGGTCCTTCTTC. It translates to CASSLGTSGGPRSFF. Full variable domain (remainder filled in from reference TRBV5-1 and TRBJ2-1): KAGVTQTPRYLIKTRGQQVTLSCSPISGHRSVSWYQQTPGQGLQFLFEYFSETQRNKGNFPGRFSGRQFSNSRSEMNVSTLELGDSALYLCASSLGTSGGPRSFFGPGTRLTVL.

CDR3 loop: CASSSDRFGNTIYF. The CDR3 DNA reads as TGTGCCAGCAGTTCTGACAGGTTCGGAAACACCATATATTTT. The genes are TRBV2 and TRBJ1-3, with a possible D match to TRBD1 (6 bases). This CDR3 contains 14 residues. The V gene lost 5 bases and the J gene lost 4 bases, with 12 bases spanning the gap. Germline-derived CDR1 and CDR2 are SNHLY and FYNNEI.

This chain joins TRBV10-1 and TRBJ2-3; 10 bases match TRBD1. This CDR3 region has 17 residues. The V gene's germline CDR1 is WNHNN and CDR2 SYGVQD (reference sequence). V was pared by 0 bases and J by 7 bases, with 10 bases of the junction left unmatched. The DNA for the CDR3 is TGCGCCAGCAGTGAGTCGAGGGGGGGACAGGGGATTAATACGCAGTATTTT. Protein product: CASSESRGGQGINTQYF.

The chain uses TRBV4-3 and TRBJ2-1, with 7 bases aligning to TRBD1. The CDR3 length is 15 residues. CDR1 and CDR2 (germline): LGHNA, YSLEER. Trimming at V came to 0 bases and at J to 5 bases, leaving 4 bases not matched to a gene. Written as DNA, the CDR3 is TGCGCCAGCAGCCAAGAGACAGGGTGGCACAATGAGCAGTTCTTC. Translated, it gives CASSQETGWHNEQFF.

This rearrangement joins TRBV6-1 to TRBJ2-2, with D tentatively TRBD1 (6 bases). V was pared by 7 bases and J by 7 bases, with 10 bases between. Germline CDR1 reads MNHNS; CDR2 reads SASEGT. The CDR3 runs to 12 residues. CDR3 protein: CASTGVFGELFF. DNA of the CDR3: TGTGCCAGCACAGGGGTTTTCGGGGAGCTGTTTTTT.

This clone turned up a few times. The CDR3 coding sequence is TGTGCCAGCATGCCAGGGGGGACCCCTGAAGCTTTCTTT. Translation: CASMPGGTPEAFF. V usage is TRBV7-9 and J usage is TRBJ1-1, with 7 bases lining up with TRBD1. The CDR3 loop spans 13 amino acids. Trimming at V came to 7 bases and at J to 6 bases, leaving 8 bases not matched to a gene. Germline V gene data show CDR1 as SEHNR and CDR2 as FQNEAQ (reference sequence).

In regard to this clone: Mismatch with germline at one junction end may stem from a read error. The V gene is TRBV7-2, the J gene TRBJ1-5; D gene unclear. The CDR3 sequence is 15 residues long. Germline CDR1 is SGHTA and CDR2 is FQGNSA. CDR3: CASTLGRGLNQPQHF. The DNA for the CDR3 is TGTGCCAGCACCTTAGGGCGAGGGCTCAATCAGCCCCAGCATTTT.

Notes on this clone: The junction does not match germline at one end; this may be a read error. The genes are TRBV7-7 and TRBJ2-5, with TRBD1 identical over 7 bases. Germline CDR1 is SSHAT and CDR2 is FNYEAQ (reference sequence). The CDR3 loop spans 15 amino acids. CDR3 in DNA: TGTGCTAGCAGCACCAACAGGGGCCCTCAAGAGACCCAGTACTTC. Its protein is CASSTNRGPQETQYF.